The 22 T cell receptor beta chains in this list originate from one sample, sequenced in a study of blood T cell repertoires in COVID-19. Sequencing was performed with immunoSEQ multiplex PCR; in TCRdb, only in-frame clones are kept and a portion is missing. The sample has a few hundred thousand clones, around 90% seen once. The sample taken for sequencing was peripheral blood. These TCRs come from a woman in her forties who had recovered from COVID-19.

The chain combines TRBV5-1 with TRBJ2-7, with unresolved D. The CDR3 loop spans 14 amino acids. Trimming removed 0 bases from V and 1 base from J, with 8 bases in between. CDR1 and CDR2 (germline): SGHRS, YFSETQ. The CDR3 protein is CASSLDSLSYEQYF. DNA for the CDR3: TGCGCCAGCAGCTTGGACTCCCTATCCTACGAGCAGTACTTC.

The chain joins TRBV7-8 to TRBJ2-5; 7 positions agree with TRBD1. Germline trimming cut 6 bases from V and 2 bases from J; bases unmatched to any gene: 9. The length of the CDR3 is 15 residues. Germline lookup yields CDR1 SGHVS and CDR2 FQNEAQ. CDR3 residues: CASRKTGTAQETQYF. The DNA of the CDR3 is TGTGCCAGCAGAAAAACCGGGACAGCACAAGAGACCCAGTACTTC.

CDR3 protein: CASSRFQGNYNEQFF. In DNA, the CDR3 is TGTGCCAGCAGCCGATTTCAGGGGAACTACAATGAGCAGTTCTTC. The chain recombines TRBV5-4 with TRBJ2-1, with a possible D match to TRBD1 (6 bases). Germline V CDR1 and CDR2: SGHNT, YYREEE (reference sequence). V was cut by 4 bases and J by 3 bases, with 14 bases left in between. The CDR3 loop spans 15 amino acids.

Here the CDR3 reads CASSPPGRENEQFF. As DNA, the CDR3 is TGTGCCAGCAGTCCCCCCGGGCGGGAGAATGAGCAGTTCTTC. The chain recombines TRBV28 with TRBJ2-1, with TRBD2 matching over 7 bases. The CDR3 is 14 residues long. Germline V gives CDR1 MDHEN, CDR2 SYDVKM. J was trimmed by 7 bases and V by 5 bases; bases with no gene match: 8.

The V call is TRBV20-1, the J call TRBJ2-3; no reliable D call. The germline V and J ends were trimmed by 3 bases and 2 bases, with 18 bases remaining between them. There are 16 residues in the CDR3. The germline CDR1 and CDR2 sequences are DFQATT and SNEGSKA (reference sequence). CDR3 in DNA: TGCAGTGCTAGTTCTCCCATAGCAGTCTCCACAGATACGCAGTATTTT. It yields the protein CSASSPIAVSTDTQYF.

The chain joins TRBV7-3 to TRBJ2-3; D unclear. CDR3 length equals 14 residues. V lost 0 bases and J lost 0, with 4 bases in between. From germline, CDR1 is SGHTA and CDR2 FQGTGA. The CDR3 spells CASSLTPSTDTQYF. CDR3 bases: TGTGCCAGCAGCTTAACTCCTAGCACAGATACGCAGTATTTT.

This chain connects TRBV6-6 to TRBJ2-7; 9 nucleotides line up with TRBD1. The J segment lost 7 bases and the V segment lost 6 bases, leaving 4 bases of the junction unmatched. The germline V gene encodes CDR1 MNHNY and CDR2 SVGAGI (reference sequence). The CDR3 is 12 amino acids. The CDR3 protein is CASRQGAGEQYF. The CDR3 region has the DNA TGTGCCAGCAGACAGGGGGCGGGGGAGCAGTACTTC.

The chain couples TRBV7-8 to TRBJ2-3, with a possible D match to TRBD1 (5 bases). Germline values: CDR1 SGHVS, CDR2 FQNEAQ. With 5 bases removed from V and 1 base from J, the gap between germline ends came to 13 bases. The CDR3 loop spans 15 amino acids. The CDR3 nucleotides read TGTGCCAGCAGCCCCAGGGATGTCCGCACAGATACGCAGTATTTT. This encodes CASSPRDVRTDTQYF.

CDR3 DNA: TGTGCCAGCAGTTTATTGGGGGGTGCTAACTATGGCTACACCTTC. Protein product: CASSLLGGANYGYTF. This sequence joins TRBV27 and TRBJ1-2, with a possible D match to TRBD1 (5 bases). The CDR3 is 15 amino acids. From germline, CDR1 is MNHEY and CDR2 SMNVEV (reference sequence). Deletions cut 1 base from V and 0 bases from J, with 9 bases between.

The gene calls are TRBV28 and TRBJ1-3; no firm D call. With 8 bases removed from V and 0 bases from J, the gap between germline ends came to 11 bases. CDR1 is MDHEN and CDR2 is SYDVKM in the germline V gene. The CDR3 consists of 14 residues. The CDR3 coding sequence is TGTGCCAGCGGAGTACCTCTCTCTGGAAACACCATATATTTT. Residues: CASGVPLSGNTIYF.

V and J are TRBV24-1 and TRBJ2-5; 10 bases match TRBD2. J lost 4 bases, V lost 2 bases, and 3 bases had no gene match. Germline V gene lookup returns CDR1 KGHDR and CDR2 SFDVKD. The CDR3 runs 15 residues. CDR3 loop: CATSDSGTSVETQYF. In DNA form, the CDR3 reads TGTGCCACCAGTGATTCCGGGACTAGCGTAGAGACCCAGTACTTC.

The rearrangement joins TRBV28 to TRBJ2-3; TRBD2 might be the D (5 bases). Germline-derived CDR1 and CDR2 are MDHEN and SYDVKM. The CDR3 consists of 14 residues. Trimming left V 5 bases short and J 2 bases short, with 11 bases between. The CDR3 sequence: CASSPPDSTDTQYF. The CDR3 DNA reads TGTGCCAGCAGTCCGCCGGACTCCACAGATACGCAGTATTTT.

This chain joins TRBV20-1 and TRBJ2-7; weak D call: TRBD2 (6 bases). Trimming shortened V by 3 bases and J by 5 bases, and 17 bases separated the two germline ends. This CDR3 comprises 14 residues. Germline V gene sequence: CDR1 DFQATT, CDR2 SNEGSKA (reference sequence). The CDR3 sequence is CSASAPGLGHEQYF. The DNA of the CDR3 is TGCAGTGCTAGTGCCCCGGGACTGGGGCACGAGCAGTACTTC.

The chain has TRBV3-1 (or the pseudogene TRBV3-2) and TRBJ2-6; D ambiguous. The CDR3 loop spans 18 amino acids. Germline V gene data show CDR1 as LGHDT and CDR2 as YNNKEL (reference sequence). The ends were cut back, 1 base at V and 0 bases at J, with 13 bases in the middle. The CDR3 DNA reads TGTGCCAGCAGCCAAGTGGGCAGTGCTCGCTCTGGGGCCAACGTCCTGACTTTC. Translating it yields CASSQVGSARSGANVLTF.

The chain carries TRBV7-2 and TRBJ2-7, with 8 bases matching TRBD1. The germline CDR1 and CDR2 sequences are SGHTA and FQGNSA. This CDR3 is 16 amino acids long. V dropped 5 bases and J dropped 2; count of bases not matched to a gene: 11. The CDR3 DNA follows: TGTGCCAGCAGCCTAGGGCGGACAGGGAGCACCTACGAGCAGTACTTC. Translation: CASSLGRTGSTYEQYF.

The chain uses TRBV6-5 and TRBJ1-4; 7 bases are a match to TRBD1. The V gene end was trimmed by 6 bases and the J gene end by 6 bases; junction bases not matched to a gene: 10. Germline V gives CDR1 MNHEY, CDR2 SVGAGI. This CDR3 is built from 15 residues. The DNA of the CDR3 is TGTGCCAGCAGGGACCTAGGGGGCGCGGATGAAAAACTGTTTTTT. As protein: CASRDLGGADEKLFF.

In this sample, this clone turned up a few times. The CDR3 region has the DNA TGTGCCAGCAGTGAGGCTAGCGGGAACTTTGGATCCTACAATGAGCAGTTCTTC. Translation: CASSEASGNFGSYNEQFF. The rearrangement joins TRBV25-1 to TRBJ2-1, with 9 bases identical to TRBD2. CDR1 is MGHDK and CDR2 is SYGVNS in the germline V gene. The CDR3 extends over 18 amino acids. The J segment lost 1 base and the V segment lost 3 bases, leaving 10 bases of the junction unmatched.

The chain carries TRBV28 and TRBJ2-7, with D uncertain. Germline lookup yields CDR1 MDHEN and CDR2 SYDVKM. Trimming took off 4 bases at V and 0 bases at J, with 7 bases between the two ends. The CDR3 length is 13 residues. The CDR3 nucleotides read TGTGCCAGCAGTTCCGCCAGCTCCTACGAGCAGTACTTC. This sequence encodes CASSSASSYEQYF.

The chain employs TRBV7-9 and TRBJ2-1; weak D call: TRBD2 (6 bases). The V end lost 1 base, the J end lost 5 bases, and 12 bases lay between the germline ends. This CDR3 comprises 15 residues. Per the germline V gene, CDR1 is SEHNR and CDR2 is FQNEAQ (reference sequence). CDR3: CASSLDGRENNEQFF. DNA of the CDR3: TGTGCCAGCAGCTTAGATGGACGGGAGAACAATGAGCAGTTCTTC.

The CDR3 nucleotides are TGTGCCAGCAGCCAACAGGGCCCCCCATACAATGAGCAGTTCTTC. Amino acids: CASSQQGPPYNEQFF. V and J are TRBV25-1 and TRBJ2-1, with a weak D call TRBD1 (6 bases). Trimming removed 6 bases at V and 4 bases at J, with 16 bases between. The CDR3 runs to 15 residues. CDR1 is MGHDK and CDR2 is SYGVNS in the germline V gene.

The V and J genes are TRBV30 and TRBJ1-4, with D possibly TRBD1 on 6 matching bases. CDR1 and CDR2 from the germline V gene are GTSNPN and SVGIG (reference sequence). The CDR3 extends over 13 amino acids. V was trimmed by 0 bases and J by 7 bases, leaving 9 bases between them. The CDR3 nucleotides are TGTGCCTGGAGTGTCCAGGGGAGTGAAAAACTGTTTTTT. Its protein product is CAWSVQGSEKLFF.

The V and J genes are TRBV5-4 and TRBJ2-2; the match to TRBD2 covers 8 bases. Germline V gene lookup returns CDR1 SGHNT and CDR2 YYREEE (reference sequence). J gave up 4 bases and V 3 bases, and 8 bases lay outside the gene matches. The CDR3 extends over 16 amino acids. In DNA form, the CDR3 reads TGTGCCAGCAGCTACAAGACTAGCGCGCTCACCGGGGAGCTGTTTTTT. This encodes CASSYKTSALTGELFF.